A single sample is the source of the 21 T cell receptor beta chains below, sequenced in a study of cytomegalovirus exposure and HLA in healthy donors. PCR used 60 Vbeta primers and 13 Jbeta primers. Measured with immunoSEQ multiplex PCR; TCRdb has only the in-frame clones, and not every one. This table has fewer than 250,000 clones, around 77% appearing once. Sequencing was done on a sample of PBMCs. These receptors originate from a woman between 18 and 29 years old in good health and CMV-seronegative.

A word on this clone: Because it lacks the conserved phenylalanine or tryptophan at the end, this CDR3 is likely a read error. This chain connects TRBV5-6 to TRBJ2-7; 8 bases line up with TRBD1. The CDR3 has 14 residues. V dropped 4 bases and J dropped 3; count of bases not matched to a gene: 6. Germline V gene data show CDR1 as SGHDT and CDR2 as YYEEEE. The CDR3 here is CASSGAGQGYEQYL. Here the CDR3 DNA reads TGTGCCAGCAGCGGCGCAGGACAGGGCTACGAGCAGTACCTC.

The V call is TRBV9, the J call TRBJ2-3; 8 bases match TRBD2. CDR1 is SGDLS and CDR2 is YYNGEE in the germline V gene. The CDR3 is made up of 14 amino acids. The V gene end was trimmed by 3 bases and the J gene end by 6 bases; junction bases not matched to a gene: 6. The chain's CDR3 is CASSGGTRGDTQYF. CDR3 DNA: TGTGCCAGCAGCGGCGGGACTAGAGGGGATACGCAGTATTTT.

This chain connects TRBV7-9 to TRBJ1-1, with a tentative D call TRBD1 (6 bases). The V end lost 5 bases, the J end lost 3 bases, and 19 bases lay between the germline ends. The germline V gene has CDR1 SEHNR and CDR2 FQNEAQ (reference sequence). CDR3 length: 16 amino acids. The CDR3 region has the DNA TGTGCCAGCAGCATAGGGGGAGGGAGGGTTTACACTGAAGCTTTCTTT. It specifies CASSIGGGRVYTEAFF.

The chain couples TRBV5-4 to TRBJ1-6, with TRBD1 as a possible D gene (6 bases). The V end lost 2 bases, the J end lost 6 bases, and 9 bases lay between the germline ends. From germline, CDR1 is SGHNT and CDR2 YYREEE (reference sequence). The CDR3 has 14 amino acids. DNA for the CDR3: TGTGCCAGCAGCTTCTCAGGGGTTAATTCACCCCTCCACTTT. It specifies CASSFSGVNSPLHF.

This rearrangement joins TRBV11-2 to TRBJ2-7; weak D call: TRBD2 (7 bases). V was trimmed by 5 bases and J by 3 bases, leaving 23 bases between them. This CDR3 region has 17 residues. Germline values: CDR1 SGHAT, CDR2 FQNNGV. For the CDR3, the DNA is TGTGCCAGCAGCCCCTTGAAGGGGGGGCGGATGGACTACGAGCAGTACTTC. As protein: CASSPLKGGRMDYEQYF.

The rearrangement links TRBV4-2 to TRBJ2-7, with TRBD1 identical over 7 bases. The CDR3 has 14 residues. CDR1 LGHNA and CDR2 YNFKEQ come from the germline V gene. J lost 2 bases, V lost 5 bases, and 6 bases had no gene match. The CDR3, as DNA: TGTGCCAGCAGCTCGGGGACAGCCGCCTACGAGCAGTACTTC. Its translation is CASSSGTAAYEQYF.

This clone was counted once. The chain carries TRBV27 and TRBJ1-1; no definite D call. Germline-derived CDR1 and CDR2 are MNHEY and SMNVEV (reference sequence). This CDR3 contains 14 residues. The V and J ends lost 1 base and 5 bases respectively, with 11 bases between them. The CDR3 loop is CASSLYEGGTEAFF. The CDR3 DNA reads TGTGCCAGCAGTTTATACGAAGGAGGGACTGAAGCTTTCTTT.

CDR3 in amino acids: CASSPQGRYHSPLHF. As DNA, the CDR3 is TGTGCCAGCAGTCCACAGGGGCGTTATCATTCACCCCTCCACTTT. This chain connects TRBV28 to TRBJ1-6; 7 nucleotides align to TRBD1. Trimming at V came to 5 bases and at J to 8 bases, leaving 9 bases not matched to a gene. Germline values: CDR1 MDHEN, CDR2 SYDVKM. The CDR3 loop spans 15 amino acids.

The V call is TRBV28, the J call TRBJ1-4, with 9 nucleotides matching TRBD1. With V trimmed by 6 bases and J by 12 bases, 2 bases remained unmatched. The CDR3 length is 11 residues. Germline V lookup: CDR1 MDHEN, CDR2 SYDVKM. CDR3 loop: CASRWTGELFF. CDR3 coding DNA: TGTGCCAGCAGGTGGACAGGGGAACTGTTTTTT.

The chain recombines TRBV6-5 with TRBJ1-2; TRBD1 agrees at 8 bases. Unmatched junction bases numbered 10, after V lost 4 bases and J lost 9 bases. The CDR3 sequence is 14 residues long. Per germline, CDR1 MNHEY and CDR2 SVGAGI. CDR3 sequence: CASSLRRDRGSYTF. The CDR3 coding sequence is TGTGCCAGCAGTTTGCGCCGCGACAGGGGTAGCTACACCTTC.

The chain carries TRBV9 and TRBJ1-4; D perhaps matches TRBD1 (5 bases). Trimming took 0 bases from V and 6 from J, leaving 21 bases between them. The germline gives CDR1 SGDLS, CDR2 YYNGEE. The CDR3 contains 18 residues. The DNA of the CDR3 is TGTGCCAGCAGCGTAGGATTGGGCAGGGCGAATTGGTATGAAAAACTGTTTTTT. Its protein product is CASSVGLGRANWYEKLFF.

The chain uses TRBV5-1 and TRBJ1-2; 9 nucleotides agree with TRBD1. J gave up 6 bases and V 4 bases, and 7 bases lay outside the gene matches. Germline CDR1 and CDR2: SGHRS and YFSETQ. The CDR3 runs 14 residues. For the CDR3, the DNA is TGCGCCAGCAGCCCACAGGGGGCTCGAGATGGCTACACCTTC. This gives the protein CASSPQGARDGYTF.

The chain has TRBV19 and TRBJ2-7, with 7 bases fitting TRBD1. The length of the CDR3 is 14 residues. Germline assignment: CDR1 LNHDA and CDR2 SQIVND (reference sequence). The V segment lost 4 bases and the J segment 2 bases; nucleotides outside the gene matches: 5. The CDR3 DNA follows: TGTGCCAGTAGTAAAGGACAGGAACCCTACGAGCAGTACTTC. Translating it yields CASSKGQEPYEQYF.

The genes are TRBV7-3 and TRBJ2-3; TRBD2 might be the D (5 bases). Per the germline V gene, CDR1 is SGHTA and CDR2 is FQGTGA. Trimming left V 3 bases short and J 9 bases short, with 10 bases between. This CDR3 is 12 amino acids long. The CDR3: CASSFQSGTQYF. The CDR3 coding sequence is TGTGCCAGCAGCTTCCAAAGCGGAACGCAGTATTTT. The full variable domain, completed using reference TRBV7-3 and TRBJ2-3, is GAGVSQTPSNKVTEKGKYVELRCDPISGHTALYWYRQSLGQGPEFLIYFQGTGAADDSGLPNDRFFAVRPEGSVSTLKIQRTERGDSAVYLCASSFQSGTQYFGPGTRLTVL.

This chain joins TRBV6-1 and TRBJ2-7; D gene uncertain. V was cut by 4 bases and J by 7 bases, with 11 bases left in between. Germline loops: CDR1 MNHNS, CDR2 SASEGT. The length of the CDR3 is 12 residues. The CDR3 sequence is CASSAGSSEQYF. The CDR3 region has the DNA TGTGCCAGCAGTGCCGGGTCATCGGAGCAGTACTTC.

This clone has just a few counts. The rearrangement links TRBV4-1 to TRBJ2-1; 7 bases align to TRBD2. CDR1 is MGHRA, CDR2 YSYEKL, per germline. Trimming removed 1 base from V and 7 bases from J; junction bases left unmatched: 7. The CDR3 totals 15 residues. The DNA of the CDR3 is TGCGCCAGCAGCCAAGTCAGCGGGGAGCTTAATGAGCAGTTCTTC. As protein: CASSQVSGELNEQFF.

The rearrangement joins TRBV28 to TRBJ1-4; perhaps TRBD1 as D (5 bases). The V end was cut by 3 bases, the J end by 7 bases, with 12 bases between. The CDR3 is 14 residues long. Germline-derived CDR1 and CDR2 are MDHEN and SYDVKM. DNA of the CDR3: TGTGCCAGCAGTTTGTCGGGGGGGGGTGAAAAACTGTTTTTT. Translation gives CASSLSGGGEKLFF.

This clone was seen a few times. V usage is TRBV10-1 and J usage is TRBJ2-7; tentative D call: TRBD2 (6 bases). This CDR3 is 14 amino acids long. The V end was cut by 2 bases, the J end by 4 bases, with 12 bases between. Germline V gives CDR1 WNHNN, CDR2 SYGVQD (reference sequence). Here the CDR3 DNA reads TGCGCCAGCAGTGAGGGGCTAGCGCCTTACGAGCAGTACTTC. It encodes CASSEGLAPYEQYF.

The rearrangement links TRBV19 to TRBJ1-2; D call uncertain. CDR1 LNHDA and CDR2 SQIVND come from the germline V gene (reference sequence). V lost 1 base to trimming and J lost 5 bases, with 11 bases between them. The CDR3 sequence is 14 residues long. CDR3 residues: CASSIGNRRYGYTF. The CDR3 DNA reads as TGTGCCAGTAGTATAGGCAACCGGAGGTATGGCTACACCTTC.

The genes are TRBV25-1 and TRBJ2-5, with 8 bases matching TRBD2. The CDR3 loop spans 16 amino acids. J lost 11 bases, V lost 5 bases, and 19 bases had no gene match. Germline CDR1 MGHDK, CDR2 SYGVNS. CDR3 sequence reads: CASSLGGAGAGGKQYF. CDR3 coding DNA: TGTGCCAGCAGTCTTGGGGGCGCTGGGGCGGGAGGCAAGCAGTACTTC.

This clone was seen just once. CDR3 protein: CASSIGTGNGDEQFF. The DNA for the CDR3 is TGTGCCAGTAGTATAGGTACTGGAAACGGGGATGAGCAGTTCTTC. The rearrangement joins TRBV19 to TRBJ2-1; the D gene is possibly TRBD2 (5 bases). The CDR3 is made up of 15 amino acids. Germline CDR1 LNHDA, CDR2 SQIVND (reference sequence). V was shortened by 1 base and J by 8 bases, with 15 bases between the two germline ends.